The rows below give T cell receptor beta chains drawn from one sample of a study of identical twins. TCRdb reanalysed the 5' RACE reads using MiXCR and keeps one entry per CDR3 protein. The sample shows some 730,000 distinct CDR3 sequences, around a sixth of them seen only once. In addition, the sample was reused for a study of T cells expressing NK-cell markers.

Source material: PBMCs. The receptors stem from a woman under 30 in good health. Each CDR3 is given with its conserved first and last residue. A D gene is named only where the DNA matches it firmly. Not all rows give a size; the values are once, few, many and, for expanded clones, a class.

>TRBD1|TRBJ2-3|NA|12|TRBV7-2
TGTGCCAGCAGCTCGACAGGGGGCTCGCAGTATTTT
CASSSTGGSQYF
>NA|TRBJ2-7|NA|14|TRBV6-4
TGTGCCAGCAATTGTTGGAGGGACCCCTACGAGCAGTACTTC
CASNCWRDPYEQYF
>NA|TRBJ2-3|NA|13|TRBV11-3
TGTGCCAGCAGCTTAGTACCGCTGGATACGCAGTATTTT
CASSLVPLDTQYF
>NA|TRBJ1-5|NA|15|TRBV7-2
TGTGCCAGCAGCTTAGTTCCGCAGGGTGGTCAGCCCCAGCATTTT
CASSLVPQGGQPQHF
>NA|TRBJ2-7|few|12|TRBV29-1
TGCAGCGTCACCCAAGGGTTCTACGAGCAGTACTTC
CSVTQGFYEQYF
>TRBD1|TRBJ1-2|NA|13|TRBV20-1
TGCAGTGCTAGACCTGGGACAGGGTATGGCTACACCTTC
CSARPGTGYGYTF
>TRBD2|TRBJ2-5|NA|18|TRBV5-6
TGTGCCAGCAGCTTGGACCTAGCGGGGGGGCTATTTGGAGAGACCCAGTACTTC
CASSLDLAGGLFGETQYF
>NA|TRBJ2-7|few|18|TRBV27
TGTGCCAGCAGTTTACGTAGCGGCCCCGGGCTAGCCGGCTACGAGCAGTACTTC
CASSLRSGPGLAGYEQYF
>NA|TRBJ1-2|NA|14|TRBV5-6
TGTGCCAGCAGCCAGAGCGGGGTTACCTATGGCTACACCTTC
CASSQSGVTYGYTF
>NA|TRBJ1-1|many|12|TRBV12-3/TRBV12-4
TGTGCCAGCAGTTTAGGGGTAGGAATAGCTTTCTTT
CASSLGVGIAFF
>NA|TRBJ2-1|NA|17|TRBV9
TGTGCCAGCAGCGGGGATAATAGAGCCCCTTCCTACAATGAGCAGTTCTTC
CASSGDNRAPSYNEQFF
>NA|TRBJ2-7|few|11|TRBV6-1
TGTGCAGTTCAGGGGGGCCACGAGCAGTACTTC
CAVQGGHEQYF
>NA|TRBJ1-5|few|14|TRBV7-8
TGTGCCAGCACCAAGGCAGGGGTCGGGCAGCCCCAGCATTTT
CASTKAGVGQPQHF
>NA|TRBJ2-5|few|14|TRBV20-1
TGCAGTGCTATCCCTAGGGACTTTCAAGAGACCCAGTACTTC
CSAIPRDFQETQYF
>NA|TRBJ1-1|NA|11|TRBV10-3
TGTGCCATCAGTGTCGGGACTGAAGCTTTCTTT
CAISVGTEAFF
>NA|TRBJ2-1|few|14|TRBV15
TGTGCCACCAGCAGAGGGTTCGGGGACAATGAGCAGTTCTTC
CATSRGFGDNEQFF
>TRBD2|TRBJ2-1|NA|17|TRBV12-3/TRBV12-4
TGTGCCAGCAGCCCCGGGACTAGCGCCAGATCCTACAATGAGCAGTTCTTC
CASSPGTSARSYNEQFF
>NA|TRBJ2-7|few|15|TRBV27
TGTGCCAGCAGTTTAAAGCCGATTACGACCTACGAGCAGTACTTC
CASSLKPITTYEQYF
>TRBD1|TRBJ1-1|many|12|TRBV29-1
TGCAGCGGGGGACAGACGAACACTGAAGCTTTCTTT
CSGGQTNTEAFF
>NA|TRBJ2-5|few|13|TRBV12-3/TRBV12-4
TGTGCCAGCAGCTTCCGGCTGTTGGAGACCCAGTACTTC
CASSFRLLETQYF
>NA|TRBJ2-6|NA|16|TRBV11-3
TGTGCCAGCACCACAGGGTTCAAGGCTGGGGCCAACGTCCTGACTTTC
CASTTGFKAGANVLTF
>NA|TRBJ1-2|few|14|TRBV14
TGTGCCAGCAGCACTGTGGAGGGTAACTATGGCTACACCTTC
CASSTVEGNYGYTF
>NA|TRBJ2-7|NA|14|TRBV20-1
TGCAGTGCTAGAAATCCCCAGAGAGCCTACGAGCAGTACTTC
CSARNPQRAYEQYF
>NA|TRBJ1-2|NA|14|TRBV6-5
TGTGCCAGCAGTTACTTACGGGGGGGCTATGGCTACACCTTC
CASSYLRGGYGYTF
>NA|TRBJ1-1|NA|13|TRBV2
TGTGCCAGCAGCATTCTGTTGAACACTGAAGCTTTCTTT
CASSILLNTEAFF
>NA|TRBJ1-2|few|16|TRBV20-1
TGCAGTGCCACCCAGGGGAGACAGGCGGGCGGGGATGGCTACACCTTC
CSATQGRQAGGDGYTF
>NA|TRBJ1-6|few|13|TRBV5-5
TGTGCCAGCAGCTTAAGTGAAAATTCACCCCTCCACTTT
CASSLSENSPLHF
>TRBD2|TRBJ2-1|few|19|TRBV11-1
TGTGCCAGCAGCTCCTCCGGGACTAGCGGGAGGAGCTCCTACAATGAGCAGTTCTTC
CASSSSGTSGRSSYNEQFF
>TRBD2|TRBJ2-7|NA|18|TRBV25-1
TGTGCCAGCAGTCCCCAGGGACTAGCGGGGGAACTCGGCTCCGAGCAGTACTTC
CASSPQGLAGELGSEQYF
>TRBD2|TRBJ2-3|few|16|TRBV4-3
TGCGCCAGCAGCCAATCCAGCGGGAGAATGGCAGATACGCAGTATTTT
CASSQSSGRMADTQYF
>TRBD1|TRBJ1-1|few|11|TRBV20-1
TGCAGTGCTCTACAGGGGACTGAAGCTTTCTTT
CSALQGTEAFF
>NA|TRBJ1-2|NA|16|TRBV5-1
TGCGCCAGCAGCTTGGGCACCGGGGAACTGTCCTATGGCTACACCTTC
CASSLGTGELSYGYTF
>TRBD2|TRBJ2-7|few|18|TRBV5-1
TGCGCCAGCAGGTATAACCCAGCGGGGGGGGGCCCCTCCTACGAGCAGTACTTC
CASRYNPAGGGPSYEQYF
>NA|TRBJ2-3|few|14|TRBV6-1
TGTGCCAGCAGGTTCAATCCTAGCACAGATACGCAGTATTTT
CASRFNPSTDTQYF
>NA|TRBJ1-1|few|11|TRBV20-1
TGCAGTGGGCAAATGAACACTGAAGCTTTCTTT
CSGQMNTEAFF
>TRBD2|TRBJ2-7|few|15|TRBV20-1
TGCAGTGCTCCTGGGTGGAGGGAGGGCTCCTACGAGCAGTACTTC
CSAPGWREGSYEQYF
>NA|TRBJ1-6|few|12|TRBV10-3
TGTGCCATCAGTGAAAGCAATTCACCCCTCCACTTT
CAISESNSPLHF
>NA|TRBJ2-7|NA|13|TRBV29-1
TGCAGCGTTGAGGTGCTAGATCGCTACGAGCAGTACTTC
CSVEVLDRYEQYF
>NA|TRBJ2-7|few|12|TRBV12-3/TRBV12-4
TGTGCCAGCAGTCCAGCTTGGGGAGAGCAGTACTTC
CASSPAWGEQYF
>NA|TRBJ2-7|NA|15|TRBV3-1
TGTGCCAGCAGCCAAGGACTGGGGCGGGGCGGCGAGCAGTACTTC
CASSQGLGRGGEQYF
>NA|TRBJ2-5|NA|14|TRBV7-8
TGTGCCAGCATGGCAGGGAGCCACCAAGAGACCCAGTACTTC
CASMAGSHQETQYF
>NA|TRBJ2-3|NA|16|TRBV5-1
TGCGCCAGCAGCTTGGGGGACTTCCTGGACACAGATACGCAGTATTTT
CASSLGDFLDTDTQYF
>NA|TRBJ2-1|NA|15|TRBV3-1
TGTGCCAGCAGCACAACTAGCCGCCTCTACAATGAGCAGTTCTTC
CASSTTSRLYNEQFF
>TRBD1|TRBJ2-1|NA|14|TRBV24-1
TGTGCCACCAGTGGAAACAGGGGGCTTCAGGAGCAGTTCTTC
CATSGNRGLQEQFF
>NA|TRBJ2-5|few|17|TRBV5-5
TGTGCCAGCAGCTTCAAACCTACGTACCCGTACCAAGAGACCCAGTACTTC
CASSFKPTYPYQETQYF
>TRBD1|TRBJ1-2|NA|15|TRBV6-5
TGTGCCAGCAGAGCCTATCAGGGGGCTGGAGATGGCTACACCTTC
CASRAYQGAGDGYTF
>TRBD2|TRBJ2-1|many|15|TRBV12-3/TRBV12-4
TGTGCCAGCAGTTCCGGGACTAGCGGGAACAATGAGCAGTTCTTC
CASSSGTSGNNEQFF
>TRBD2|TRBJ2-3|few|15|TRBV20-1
TGCAGTGCACAAAGACTAGCGGGGAGCACAGATACGCAGTATTTT
CSAQRLAGSTDTQYF